A single sample gave rise to the 9 T cell receptor beta chains below, sequenced in a study of T cell responses to AZD1222 COVID-19 vaccine. Sequencing was performed with immunoSEQ multiplex PCR; in TCRdb, only in-frame clones are kept and a portion is missing. This table has 100,000 to 150,000 clones, approximately 89% appearing once. The sequenced sample was peripheral blood, obtained 28 days after the second AZD1222 dose. The receptors shown here come from an adult who received the AZD1222 COVID-19 vaccine.

The gene calls are TRBV28 and TRBJ1-4, with D possibly matching TRBD1 (6 bases). V gave up 3 bases and J gave up 0 bases, with 14 bases separating them. Looked up from germline, CDR1 is MDHEN and CDR2 is SYDVKM. The CDR3 has 17 residues. The CDR3 loop reads CASSLPRQDSTNEKLFF. The DNA for the CDR3 is TGTGCCAGCAGTTTGCCTCGACAGGACTCAACTAATGAAAAACTGTTTTTT.

The V call is TRBV3-1 (or the pseudogene TRBV3-2), the J call TRBJ1-5; D unclear. V was cut by 4 bases and J by 1 base, with 11 bases left in between. Germline assignment: CDR1 LGHDT and CDR2 YNNKEL (reference sequence). The CDR3 is 15 amino acids. In DNA form, the CDR3 reads TGTGCCAGCAGCCTCTGGGCTTCCAGCAATCAGCCCCAGCATTTT. It codes for CASSLWASSNQPQHF.

This clone has just one count. The chain uses TRBV6-1 and TRBJ2-5; 8 bases are a match to TRBD1. This CDR3 region has 14 residues. The trim removed 1 base at V and 4 bases at J, leaving 2 bases unmatched. Germline loops: CDR1 MNHNS, CDR2 SASEGT. CDR3 in DNA: TGTGCCAGCAGTGAAGGCAGGGGGCGAGAGACCCAGTACTTC. Protein product: CASSEGRGRETQYF.

The J gene is TRBJ1-5, the V gene TRBV4-1; D gene ambiguous. CDR1 is MGHRA and CDR2 is YSYEKL in the germline V gene. Trimming pared 0 bases from V and 6 bases from J, leaving 15 bases between. This CDR3 has 16 amino acids. CDR3 amino acids: CASSQDIASRFQPQHF. The DNA for the CDR3 is TGCGCCAGCAGCCAAGATATAGCGTCGCGTTTTCAGCCCCAGCATTTT.

This clone has at least ten counts. The chain combines TRBV7-9 with TRBJ1-1; the D gene is possibly TRBD1 (5 bases). Germline CDR1 is SEHNR and CDR2 is FQNEAQ (reference sequence). Trimming shortened V by 5 bases and J by 4 bases, and 11 bases separated the two germline ends. The CDR3 consists of 13 residues. The CDR3 DNA reads TGTGCCAGCAGCCCTCCGGGGGTCACTGAAGCTTTCTTT. This gives the protein CASSPPGVTEAFF.

The J gene is TRBJ2-7, the V gene TRBV7-8, with 9 bases aligning to TRBD1. Germline trimming cut 5 bases from V and 2 bases from J; bases unmatched to any gene: 7. The CDR3 extends over 15 amino acids. The germline gives CDR1 SGHVS, CDR2 FQNEAQ. The CDR3 nucleotides are TGTGCCAGCAGCCCACCGACAGGGGGGACCTACGAGCAGTACTTC. Amino acids: CASSPPTGGTYEQYF.

The chain couples TRBV28 to TRBJ1-5; D possibly corresponds to TRBD1 (6 bases). V shed 10 bases and J shed 2 bases, with 15 bases lying between them. This CDR3 has 14 amino acids. Germline CDR1 and CDR2: MDHEN and SYDVKM. The CDR3 sequence: CAIEGGSGNQPQHF. The CDR3 DNA reads TGTGCCATCGAGGGGGGGTCGGGCAATCAGCCCCAGCATTTT.

The V gene is TRBV24-1, the J gene TRBJ1-2; 9 bases align to TRBD1. Germline loops: CDR1 KGHDR, CDR2 SFDVKD. This CDR3 is 14 amino acids long. The trim removed 7 bases at V and 6 bases at J, leaving 8 bases unmatched. CDR3 DNA sequence: TGTGCCACCAGCTCGCCGGGACAGGGAGATGGCTACACCTTC. Protein product: CATSSPGQGDGYTF.

V usage is TRBV5-5 and J usage is TRBJ1-3; D is undetermined. The V and J ends lost 1 base and 0 bases respectively, with 11 bases between them. CDR1 SGHKS and CDR2 YYEKEE come from the germline V gene (reference sequence). The CDR3 runs to 16 residues. The CDR3 coding sequence is TGTGCCAGCAGCTTGAGGCGGGAGAGCTCTGGAAACACCATATATTTT. It yields the protein CASSLRRESSGNTIYF.